The next 24 T cell receptor beta chains were all read from a single sample in a study of tumor and adjacent non-tumor tissue in lung cancer. The template was RNA from unsorted bulk tissue. TCRbeta libraries were built with three rounds of nested PCR, modified from ARM-PCR. One entry per CDR3 protein, called by TCRdb with MiXCR from the multiplex PCR reads. The table shows tens of thousands of distinct CDR3 sequences, with almost 60% occurring only once. The sequenced sample was lung tumor tissue. These receptor sequences come from a man in his fifties with non-small cell lung cancer.

The genes are TRBV5-1 and TRBJ2-3; D uncertain. Germline CDR1 is SGHRS and CDR2 is YFSETQ. The V gene lost 2 bases and the J gene lost 4 bases, with 11 bases spanning the gap. There are 14 residues in the CDR3. The CDR3 spells CASSLMGPPDTQYF. CDR3 DNA: TGCGCCAGCAGCTTAATGGGTCCACCAGATACGCAGTATTTT.

With regard to this clonotype: This may be a read error, as it is one base from a much larger clone. The chain has TRBV5-4 and TRBJ2-7; D call uncertain. The CDR3 loop spans 15 amino acids. Trimming stripped 4 bases from V and 4 bases from J, with 18 bases between. Germline assignment: CDR1 SGHNT and CDR2 YYREEE (reference sequence). CDR3 DNA sequence: TGTGCCAGCAGCATATCGGCCCGAAGTGATTACGAGCAGTACTTC. This translates into CASSISARSDYEQYF. Full variable domain (outside the CDR3, taken from reference TRBV5-4 and TRBJ2-7): ETGVTQSPTHLIKTRGQQVTLRCSSQSGHNTVSWYQQALGQGPQFIFQYYREEENGRGNFPPRFSGLQFPNYSSELNVNALELDDSALYLCASSISARSDYEQYFGPGTRLTVT.

A remark on this clonotype: One end of the junction varies from germline; a read error may be responsible. This chain uses TRBV4-1 with TRBJ1-3; no firm D call. The germline gives CDR1 MGHRA, CDR2 YSYEKL. The CDR3 is made up of 15 amino acids. CDR3 nucleotide sequence: TGCGCCAGCAGCCTCGCGGATCCCCCTGTAAACACCGTATATTTT. Its protein product is CASSLADPPVNTVYF.

The chain couples TRBV7-2 to TRBJ2-3; 7 nucleotides align to TRBD2. Germline CDR1 and CDR2: SGHTA and FQGNSA. The CDR3 runs 18 residues. V was clipped by 5 bases and J by 5 bases; unmatched bases: 19. The CDR3 here is CASSRLAGGPQEGDTQYF. The DNA of the CDR3 is TGTGCCAGCAGCCGACTAGCTGGAGGTCCCCAAGAAGGAGATACGCAGTATTTT.

Notes on this clonotype: Because it lacks the conserved phenylalanine or tryptophan at the end, this CDR3 is likely a read error. The chain links TRBV28 to TRBJ2-7, with D unresolved. Trimming removed 8 bases at V and 3 bases at J, with 8 bases between. Germline V gives CDR1 MDHEN, CDR2 SYDVKM. This CDR3 has 11 residues. The CDR3 region is CASHILYEQYI. In nucleotides, the CDR3 is TGTGCCAGCCATATCCTCTACGAGCAGTACATC.

The sample holds a few counts of this clonotype. A much larger clone differs from this one at a single base, so this may be a read error. The CDR3 ends on some other residue instead of the conserved phenylalanine or tryptophan, so this is likely a read error. The chain joins TRBV6-6 to TRBJ2-7; 10 bases map to TRBD2. Trimming took 4 bases from V and 7 from J; bases not matched to a gene: 1. Germline CDR1 reads MNHNY; CDR2 reads SVGAGI (reference sequence). The CDR3 spans 12 residues. CDR3 sequence reads: CASSLAGGEQYL. Written as DNA, the CDR3 is TGTGCCAGCAGTTTAGCGGGGGGTGAGCAGTACTTA.

Points on this clonotype: A read error is possible here, since a much larger clone lies one base away. CDR3 region: CAIGPSRETQYF. As DNA, the CDR3 is TGTGCCATTGGGCCCAGCCGGGAGACCCAGTACTTC. This chain uses TRBV2 with TRBJ2-5; no clear D gene. CDR1 SNHLY and CDR2 FYNNEI come from the germline V gene. Trimming stripped 10 bases from V and 5 bases from J, with 14 bases between. CDR3 length: 12 residues.

Notes on this clonotype: A much bigger clone sits one base away, suggesting this may be a read error. The chain uses TRBV10-1 and TRBJ2-1; no clear D gene. Germline V gene sequence: CDR1 WNHNN, CDR2 SYGVQD (reference sequence). CDR3 length: 13 residues. The CDR3 region has the DNA TGCACCAGCAGTGAGTCTACACCCAATGAGCAGTTCTTC. Translated, it gives CTSSESTPNEQFF.

In DNA, the CDR3 is TGTGTTATCAGTGAGTTGGGACAGAACTATGGCTACACCTTC. This translates into CVISELGQNYGYTF. This sequence joins TRBV10-3 and TRBJ1-2; 7 nucleotides match TRBD1. This CDR3 contains 14 residues. CDR1 ENHRY and CDR2 SYGVKD come from the germline V gene.

This clonotype was observed a handful of times. One base away lies a much larger clone, so this may be a sequencing read error. The chain links TRBV30 to TRBJ1-3; D uncertain. Between the trimmed V and J ends, which lost 3 bases and 2 bases, there was a span of 5 bases. Per the germline V gene, CDR1 is GTSNPN and CDR2 is SVGIG (reference sequence). The CDR3 length is 12 residues. The CDR3 DNA reads as TGTGCCTGGAGGGCCGCTGGAAACACCATATATTTT. The encoded protein is CAWRAAGNTIYF.

As concerns this clonotype: In this CDR3 the conserved last residue, phenylalanine or tryptophan, is missing, so a read error is likely. Because the CDR3's place on the DNA is in doubt, the DNA is left out and the CDR3 is given as listed by TCRdb. The CDR3: CSDSYYEQFL. The chain employs TRBV29-1 and TRBJ2-1; the table's D call of TRBD1 was not tested on the DNA. CDR1 is SQVTM and CDR2 is ANQGSEA in the germline V gene. The CDR3 is 10 residues long, counting both termini.

This clonotype appeared a few times. The chain employs TRBV5-5 and TRBJ1-2; D perhaps matches TRBD1 (5 bases). CDR3 length: 15 amino acids. Trimming took 0 bases from V and 5 from J, leaving 14 bases between them. The V gene's germline CDR1 is SGHKS and CDR2 YYEKEE (reference sequence). In DNA, the CDR3 is TGTGCCAGCAGCTTGGCCGCCGGGGCGGAGTATGGCTACACCTTC. Translating gives CASSLAAGAEYGYTF.

For this clonotype: Germline and junction disagree at one end, which may indicate a read error. The J gene is TRBJ2-4, the V gene TRBV6-1; maybe TRBD1 (6 bases). Germline lookup yields CDR1 MNHNS and CDR2 SASEGT. This CDR3 region has 14 residues. CDR3 region: CTSSFRDKGDIQYF. The CDR3 DNA reads TGTACCAGCAGTTTCCGGGACAAAGGCGACATTCAGTACTTC.

This clonotype was detected only a few times. It may be a read error: a sequence one base away is much more abundant. The CDR3 DNA reads as TGTGCCTGCAGCTTCCCCAGCACAACTAATGAAAAACTGTTTTTT. It is translated as CACSFPSTTNEKLFF. The rearrangement joins TRBV7-9 to TRBJ1-4; D is ambiguous. The CDR3 runs to 15 residues. Germline CDR1 is SEHNR and CDR2 is FQNEAQ (reference sequence).

This clonotype is a singleton in its sample. This clone may be a read error of a much larger clone one base away. The chain recombines TRBV28 with TRBJ2-7; tentative D call: TRBD2 (6 bases). Germline V lookup: CDR1 MDHEN, CDR2 SYDVKM. V lost 10 bases and J 5 bases, leaving 15 bases between the germline ends. The CDR3 runs 12 residues. This chain's CDR3 is CATHGGTHEQYF. The DNA of the CDR3 is TGTGCCACACACGGGGGAACCCACGAGCAGTACTTC.

Notes on this clonotype: The junction shows a germline mismatch at one end, possibly a read error. V is TRBV6-1 and J is TRBJ2-3, with 11 bases fitting TRBD2. Germline CDR1 and CDR2: MNHNS and SASEGT. The CDR3 runs 16 residues. The CDR3 protein is CAISEDTSGRSDTQYF. The CDR3 DNA reads TGTGCCATCAGTGAAGATACTAGCGGGAGATCCGATACGCAATATTTT.

Relative to its sample, this clonotype is medium-sized (0.01 to 0.1%). The chain is built from TRBV6-2 or TRBV6-3 and TRBJ1-4, with D unclear. The V and J ends lost 8 bases and 8 bases respectively, with 9 bases between them. The CDR3 length is 11 residues. Germline assignment: CDR1 MNHEY and CDR2 SVGEGT. The CDR3 loop is CASSSVEKLFF. CDR3 bases: TGTGCCAGCTCCTCGGTCGAAAAACTGTTTTTT.

This clonotype has a single count. Since no conserved phenylalanine or tryptophan closes the CDR3, a read error is the likely cause. The rearrangement joins TRBV10-1 to TRBJ2-7; 9 bases agree with TRBD2. Germline lookup yields CDR1 WNHNN and CDR2 SYGVQD (reference sequence). CDR3 length: 15 residues. The CDR3 sequence: CASNETASGTYEQYL. The CDR3 nucleotides read TGCGCCAGCAATGAGACGGCTAGCGGGACCTACGAGCAGTACTTA.

This clonotype was seen many times. The chain couples TRBV11-2 to TRBJ2-3; 7 positions match TRBD2. Germline V gene lookup returns CDR1 SGHAT and CDR2 FQNNGV. CDR3 length: 19 residues. The trim removed 2 bases at V and 4 bases at J, leaving 18 bases unmatched. The CDR3 region has the DNA TGTGCCAGCAGCTTACTCTCCCTTTCGGTGGGAGGGTTGGCAGATACGCAGTATTTT. Its translation: CASSLLSLSVGGLADTQYF.

The sample holds many counts of this clonotype. The V and J genes are TRBV12-3 or TRBV12-4 and TRBJ2-5; 10 bases fit TRBD2. The CDR3 runs to 14 residues. J lost 2 bases, V lost 5 bases, and 2 bases had no gene match. CDR3 sequence reads: CASSPGLAQETQYF. The CDR3 DNA follows: TGTGCCAGCAGTCCGGGACTAGCGCAAGAGACCCAGTACTTC.

Points on this clonotype: An end of the junction differs from the germline gene, which may be a read error. The chain recombines TRBV6-5 with TRBJ2-3; a possible D gene is TRBD1 (6 bases). This CDR3 region has 15 residues. Germline-derived CDR1 and CDR2 are MNHEY and SVGAGI. CDR3 DNA sequence: TGTGTCAGCATTTACCAGGGGTTGGTCACAGATACGCAGTATTTT. This encodes CVSIYQGLVTDTQYF.

For this clonotype: Since a much larger clone is just one base distant, this may be a read error. The J gene is TRBJ2-1, the V gene TRBV29-1, with D maybe TRBD2 (6 bases). CDR3 size: 13 residues. The germline CDR1 and CDR2 sequences are SQVTM and ANQGSEA. CDR3 protein: CGGVAATYNVQFF. The CDR3 nucleotides are TGCGGAGGGGTCGCGGCTACCTACAATGTGCAGTTCTTC.

As regards this clonotype: The junction departs from the called germline gene at one end, perhaps through a read error. The genes are TRBV5-1 and TRBJ2-7, with D unresolved. This CDR3 contains 13 residues. Per the germline V gene, CDR1 is SGHRS and CDR2 is YFSETQ. CDR3 sequence (DNA): TGCGCCGGCAGCTTGGCACAGAGCTACGAGCAGTACTTC. Protein sequence: CAGSLAQSYEQYF.

This clonotype was seen a single time. V gene TRBV10-2 combines with J gene TRBJ1-2; no definite D call. Trimming removed 3 bases from V and 6 bases from J, with 17 bases in between. This CDR3 is built from 15 residues. CDR1 and CDR2 (germline): WSHSY, SAAADI. The DNA of the CDR3 is TGCGCCAGCAGTGAACCCGGGTTGTCCGACAATGGCTACACCTTC. This translates into CASSEPGLSDNGYTF.